This T cell receptor beta chain was identified in a study of cytomegalovirus exposure and HLA in healthy donors. Overall study results and limits: There were reportedly fewer N-insertions in an Asian-associated ancestry cluster than the roughly 700-donor mean, in a later analysis. Researchers reported from a later analysis that most CMV-associated TCR beta chains appeared HLA-restricted. Under in vitro conditions, a few CMV-associated chains were confirmed as specific for CMV antigens.

Worth noting for this clone: The antigen remains undetermined.

The PCR ran on 60 Vbeta and 13 Jbeta primers. Profiled with immunoSEQ multiplex PCR; TCRdb holds only in-frame clones, not every one. The table has 150,000 to 200,000 clones, roughly 85% seen once. Material for sequencing was PBMCs. The sequence was obtained from a man in his forties or fifties in good health and CMV-seropositive.

The CDR3 DNA reads as TGTGCCAGCAGCGCCAGGATCCACGGAATGACCCAGTACTTC. Protein product: CASSARIHGMTQYF. This chain joins TRBV13 and TRBJ2-5; D gene unclear. This CDR3 comprises 14 residues. The germline CDR1 and CDR2 sequences are PRHDT and FYEKMQ (reference sequence). Trimming took 5 bases from V and 7 from J, leaving 17 bases between them.